This T cell receptor beta chain was sequenced during a study of cytomegalovirus exposure and HLA in healthy donors. Whole-study results and caveats: Analyses of presence/absence relied on an assumption of roughly uniform sequencing depth across donors. An ancestry cluster, one associated with Asian ancestry, reportedly showed fewer N-insertions than the approximately 650-donor mean in a later analysis. CMV serostatus alone was available as immune exposure information.

Looked up from germline, CDR1 is LGHNA and CDR2 is YNFKEQ. V dropped 4 bases and J dropped 4 bases, with 14 bases sitting between them. The length of the CDR3 is 15 residues. It was with 60 Vbeta and 13 Jbeta primers that the PCR ran. Sequenced by immunoSEQ multiplex PCR; TCRdb stores in-frame clones only, minus some. The table records approximately 160,000 clones, around 72% of them present only once. A remark on this clone: Its antigen is undetermined.

The genes are TRBV4-2 and TRBJ2-1, with D possibly TRBD1 on 6 matching bases. Sequencing used PBMCs. This TCR was sampled from a man aged 45-65 years in good health and CMV-seronegative. The CDR3 loop is CASSPPGTPYNEQFF. The DNA for the CDR3 is TGTGCCAGCAGCCCACCCGGGACACCTTACAATGAGCAGTTCTTC.